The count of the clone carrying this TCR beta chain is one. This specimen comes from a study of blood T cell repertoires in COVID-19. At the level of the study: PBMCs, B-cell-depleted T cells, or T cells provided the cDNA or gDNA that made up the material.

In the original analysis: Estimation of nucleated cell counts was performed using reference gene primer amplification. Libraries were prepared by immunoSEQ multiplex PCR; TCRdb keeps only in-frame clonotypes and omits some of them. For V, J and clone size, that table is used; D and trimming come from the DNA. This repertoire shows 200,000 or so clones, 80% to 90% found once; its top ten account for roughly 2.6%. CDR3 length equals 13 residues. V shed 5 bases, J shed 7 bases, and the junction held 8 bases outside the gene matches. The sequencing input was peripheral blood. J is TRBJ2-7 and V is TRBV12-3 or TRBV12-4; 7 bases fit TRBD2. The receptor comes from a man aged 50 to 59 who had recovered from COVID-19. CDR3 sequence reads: CASSLAGVGEQYF. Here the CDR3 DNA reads TGTGCCAGCAGTCTGGCGGGAGTAGGGGAGCAGTACTTC.